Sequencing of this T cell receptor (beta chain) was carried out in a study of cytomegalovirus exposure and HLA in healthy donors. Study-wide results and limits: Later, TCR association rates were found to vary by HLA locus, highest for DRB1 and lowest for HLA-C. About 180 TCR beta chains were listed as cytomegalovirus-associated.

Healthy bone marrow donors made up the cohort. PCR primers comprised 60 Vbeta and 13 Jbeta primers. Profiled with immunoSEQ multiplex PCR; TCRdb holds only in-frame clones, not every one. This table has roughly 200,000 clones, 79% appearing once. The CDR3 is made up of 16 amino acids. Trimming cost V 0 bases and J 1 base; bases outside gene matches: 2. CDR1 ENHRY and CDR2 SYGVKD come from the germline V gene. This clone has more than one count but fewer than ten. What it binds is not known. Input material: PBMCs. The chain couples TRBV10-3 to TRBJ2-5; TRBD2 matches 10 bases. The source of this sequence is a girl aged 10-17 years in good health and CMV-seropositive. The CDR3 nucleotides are TGTGCCATCAGTGAGTCTCTAGCGGGGGTCCAAGAGACCCAGTACTTC. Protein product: CAISESLAGVQETQYF.